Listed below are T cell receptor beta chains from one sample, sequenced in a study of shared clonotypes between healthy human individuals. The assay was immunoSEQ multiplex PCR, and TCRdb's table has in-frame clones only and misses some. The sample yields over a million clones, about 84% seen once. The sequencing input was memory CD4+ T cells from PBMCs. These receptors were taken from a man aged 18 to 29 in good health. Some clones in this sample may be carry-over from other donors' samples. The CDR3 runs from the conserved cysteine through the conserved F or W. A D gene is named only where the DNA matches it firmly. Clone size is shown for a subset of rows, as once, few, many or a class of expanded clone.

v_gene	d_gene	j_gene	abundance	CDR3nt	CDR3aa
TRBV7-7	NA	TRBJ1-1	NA	TGTGCCAGCAGCTCCCGGGCTCCTTTCGGTCCTGAAGCTTTCTTT	CASSSRAPFGPEAFF
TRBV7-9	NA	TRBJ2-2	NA	TGTGCCAGCAGCTACGACACAAACACCGGGGAGCTGTTTTTT	CASSYDTNTGELFF
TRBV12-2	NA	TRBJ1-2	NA	TGTGCAAGTCGCTTAGTTCAGGGCCAGACTTACTATGGCTACACCTTC	CASRLVQGQTYYGYTF
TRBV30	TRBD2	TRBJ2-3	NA	TGTGCCTGGAGTGTGGGGGGGTTGGTGTCAGATACGCAGTATTTT	CAWSVGGLVSDTQYF
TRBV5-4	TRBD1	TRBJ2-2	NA	TGTGCCAGCAGCTCGAACAGGGGAACCGGGGAGCTGTTTTTT	CASSSNRGTGELFF
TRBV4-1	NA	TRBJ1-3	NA	TGCGCCAGCAGCCAGAGACGGGCTCGCGACTCTGGAAACACCATATATTTT	CASSQRRARDSGNTIYF
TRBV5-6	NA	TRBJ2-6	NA	TGTGCCAGCAGCTCCATGGCAGATTCCTCTGGGGCCAACGTCCTGACTTTC	CASSSMADSSGANVLTF
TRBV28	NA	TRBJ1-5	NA	TGTGCCAGCAGTTTATACAGGGACAATCAGCCCCAGCATTTT	CASSLYRDNQPQHF
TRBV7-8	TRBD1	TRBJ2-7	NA	TGTGCCAGCAGCTTAAAGGGACAGGGGTCCGAGCAGTACTTC	CASSLKGQGSEQYF
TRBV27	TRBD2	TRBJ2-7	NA	TGTGCCAGCAGTACAAGACTAGCGGGATCCAGCGAGCAGTACTTC	CASSTRLAGSSEQYF
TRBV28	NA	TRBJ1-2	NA	TGTGCCAGCAGTTCGGGGGGAGGCTATGGCTACACCTTC	CASSSGGGYGYTF
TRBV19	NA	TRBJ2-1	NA	TGTGCCAGTAACTCGCAGAGCTCCTACAATGAGCAGTTCTTC	CASNSQSSYNEQFF
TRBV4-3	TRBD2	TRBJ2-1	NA	TGCGCCAGCAGCCAAGATAGGGGCGGGAGAGGTAATGAGCAGTTCTTC	CASSQDRGGRGNEQFF
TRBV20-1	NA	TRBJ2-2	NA	TGCAGTGTTACAGGGAGAGGGGAGCTGTTTTTT	CSVTGRGELFF
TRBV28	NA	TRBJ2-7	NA	TGTGCCAGCAGTTTGGTGACAGGGAGGAAGTACTTC	CASSLVTGRKYF
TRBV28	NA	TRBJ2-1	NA	TGTGCCAGCAGTCGGACCTTCGGCTCCTACAATGAGCAGTTCTTC	CASSRTFGSYNEQFF
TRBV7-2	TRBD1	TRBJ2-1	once	TGTGCCAGCAGCTTAATGACAGGGCCATACAATGAGCAGTTCTTC	CASSLMTGPYNEQFF
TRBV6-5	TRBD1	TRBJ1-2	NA	TGTGCCAGCAGTTCCGCCACACCGGGACAGGGGGATGGCTACACCTTC	CASSSATPGQGDGYTF
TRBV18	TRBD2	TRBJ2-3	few	TGTGCCAGCTCACAATCCGGGACTAGCGGGAGAGAGGATTCGCAGTATTTT	CASSQSGTSGREDSQYF
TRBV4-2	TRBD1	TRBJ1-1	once	TGTGCCAGCAGCCCGACTCAGGACAGGGCTAACACTGAAGCTTTCTTT	CASSPTQDRANTEAFF
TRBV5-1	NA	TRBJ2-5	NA	TGCGCCAGCAGCCTTGGTCCCTCCGGGGAGACCCAGTACTTC	CASSLGPSGETQYF
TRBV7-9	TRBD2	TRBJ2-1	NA	TGTGCCAGCAGCTTAGCGGGCGGGAGGGGCAATGAGCAGTTCTTC	CASSLAGGRGNEQFF
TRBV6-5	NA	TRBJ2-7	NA	TGTGCCAGCAGTTACTCGAAAGGCCTCTCCTACGAGCAGTACTTC	CASSYSKGLSYEQYF
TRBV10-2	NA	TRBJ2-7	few	TGCGCTTCTTGGGTGGGCGAAACCTACGAGCAGTACTTC	CASWVGETYEQYF
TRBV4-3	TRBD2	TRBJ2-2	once	TGCGCCAGCCAGCGATTGAGGACTAGCGGAGGGGAGCTGTTTTTT	CASQRLRTSGGELFF
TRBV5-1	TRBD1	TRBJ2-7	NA	TGCGCCAGCAGCCCTCGGACAGGGGGAGCTTACGAGCAGTACTTC	CASSPRTGGAYEQYF
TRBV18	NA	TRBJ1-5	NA	TGTGCCAGCTCACCTGTGGGGGGTAGCAATCAGCCCCAGCATTTT	CASSPVGGSNQPQHF
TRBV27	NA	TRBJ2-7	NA	TGTGCCAGCAGTTTAGGTCCCGGGAACTACGAGCAGTACTTC	CASSLGPGNYEQYF
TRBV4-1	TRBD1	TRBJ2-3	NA	TGCGCCAGCAGCCCTAGGACAGGCTTAGATACGCAGTATTTT	CASSPRTGLDTQYF
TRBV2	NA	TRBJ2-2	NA	TGTGCCAGCAGTGACACCCGGGTTCCCGGGGAGCTGTTTTTT	CASSDTRVPGELFF
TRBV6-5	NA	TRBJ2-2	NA	TGTGCCAGCAGGCGGAGTAGCACCGGGGAGCTGTTTTTT	CASRRSSTGELFF
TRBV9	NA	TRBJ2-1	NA	TGTGCCAGCAGCGCCCGCCCGGTCGGGAATGAGCAGTTCTTC	CASSARPVGNEQFF
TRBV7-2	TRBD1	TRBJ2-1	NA	TGTGCCAGCAGCCCCGGGACAGGGTACAATGAGCAGTTCTTC	CASSPGTGYNEQFF
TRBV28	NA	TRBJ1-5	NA	TGTGCCAGCGGGACGTATCGGGGCCATAGCAATCAGCCCCAGCATTTT	CASGTYRGHSNQPQHF
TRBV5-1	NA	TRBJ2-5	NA	TGCGCCAGCAGGGAGGGGAGAGAGACCCAGTACTTC	CASREGRETQYF
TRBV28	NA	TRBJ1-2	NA	TGTGCCAGCTATGGCTACACCTTC	CASYGYTF
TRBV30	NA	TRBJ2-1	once	TGTGCCTGGAGAGGTCGGCAGGGCTCCGTGAATGAGCAGTTCTTC	CAWRGRQGSVNEQFF